A selection of T cell receptor beta chains follows, all from one sample in a study of cytomegalovirus exposure and HLA in healthy donors. TCRdb keeps only in-frame clones here, not all; method: immunoSEQ multiplex PCR. Altogether tens of thousands of clones are present, around 70% being singletons, with the ten largest covering 12% to 15%. Sequenced material: PBMCs. These receptors originate from a male donor in good health and CMV-seropositive. The CDR3 runs from the conserved cysteine through the conserved F or W. A D gene is named only where the DNA matches it firmly. Size is stated for part of the rows, as once, few or many counts, or as a class when the clone is expanded.

>TRBV7-9|few|TRBD1|12|TRBJ1-1
CASSYQGAGAFF
TGTGCCAGCAGCTATCAGGGGGCCGGAGCTTTCTTT
>TRBV5-4|NA|TRBD2|15|TRBJ2-1
CASSRTSSSYNEQFF
TGTGCCAGCAGCAGGACTAGTAGCTCCTACAATGAGCAGTTCTTC
>TRBV30|NA|TRBD2|14|TRBJ2-1
CAWTGTSGSFEQFF
TGTGCCTGGACCGGGACTAGCGGGAGTTTCGAGCAGTTCTTC
>TRBV15|NA|TRBD2|15|TRBJ2-1
CATRDGLADRNEQFF
TGTGCCACCAGAGATGGACTAGCGGATAGGAATGAGCAGTTCTTC
>TRBV20-1|NA|TRBD1|11|TRBJ1-1
CSADWTGAVFF
TGCAGTGCTGATTGGACAGGGGCGGTTTTCTTT
>TRBV5-3|NA|TRBD1|13|TRBJ2-1
CARSRGQYNEQFF
TGTGCCAGAAGCCGGGGACAGTACAATGAGCAGTTCTTC
>TRBV28|NA|TRBD1|15|TRBJ2-7
CASRATGGGSYEQYF
TGTGCCAGCAGGGCAACAGGGGGAGGCTCCTACGAGCAGTACTTC
>TRBV18|NA|NA|16|TRBJ2-7
CASSPTGASDSYEQYF
TGTGCCAGCTCACCTACCGGGGCTAGCGACTCCTACGAGCAGTACTTC
>TRBV4-1|NA|TRBD2|15|TRBJ2-7
CASSRTSASSYEQYF
TGCGCCAGCAGCCGAACTAGCGCCAGCTCCTACGAGCAGTACTTC
>TRBV29-1|once|NA|10|TRBJ1-1
CSVLTTEAFF
TGCAGCGTCCTTACAACTGAAGCTTTCTTT
>TRBV5-1|NA|TRBD1|19|TRBJ2-6
CASSAYRGLGSPGANVLTF
TGCGCCAGCAGCGCCTACAGGGGTCTCGGGTCTCCAGGGGCCAACGTCCTGACTTTC
>TRBV6-5|few|NA|15|TRBJ1-2
CASSYSIQIPYGYTF
TGTGCCAGCAGTTACTCGATACAGATACCCTATGGCTACACCTTC
>TRBV5-6|NA|TRBD1|14|TRBJ2-3
CASSVQGERDTQYF
TGTGCCAGCAGCGTCCAGGGGGAAAGAGATACGCAGTATTTT
>TRBV7-2|NA|TRBD1|14|TRBJ2-7
CASSWGQGAYEQYF
TGTGCCAGCAGCTGGGGACAGGGGGCCTACGAGCAGTACTTC
>TRBV5-1|few|NA|15|TRBJ1-2
CASSFGGERSYGYTF
TGCGCCAGCAGCTTTGGCGGGGAGCGAAGCTATGGCTACACCTTC
>TRBV6-5|NA|TRBD1|13|TRBJ1-2
CASSPTGNYGYTF
TGTGCCAGCAGTCCGACAGGGAACTATGGCTACACCTTC
>TRBV5-5|NA|NA|14|TRBJ1-1
CASTFGGGEAEAFF
TGTGCCAGCACCTTTGGGGGGGGAGAGGCTGAAGCTTTCTTT
>TRBV30|NA|NA|13|TRBJ2-7
CAWSVSGAGEQYF
TGTGCCTGGAGTGTTTCAGGGGCCGGGGAGCAGTACTTC
>TRBV14|NA|NA|14|TRBJ2-1
CASSRDTSYNEQFF
TGTGCCAGCAGCCGCGATACTAGTTACAATGAGCAGTTCTTC
>TRBV7-2|NA|NA|13|TRBJ2-7
CASSRTAKYEQYF
TGTGCCAGCAGCCGGACAGCCAAATACGAGCAGTACTTC
>TRBV7-2|NA|NA|13|TRBJ1-3
CASSWRQSAPIYF
TGTGCCAGCAGCTGGAGACAGTCAGCCCCCATATATTTT
>TRBV11-3|NA|TRBD1|14|TRBJ2-1
CASDGTGAYNEQFF
TGTGCCAGTGACGGGACAGGGGCCTACAATGAGCAGTTCTTC
>TRBV5-6|NA|NA|14|TRBJ1-6
CASSFGSWGSPLHF
TGTGCCAGCAGCTTTGGGAGCTGGGGTTCACCCCTCCACTTT
>TRBV29-1|NA|TRBD1|13|TRBJ1-1
CSVQKTGGGEAFF
TGCAGCGTTCAAAAGACAGGGGGCGGTGAAGCTTTCTTT
>TRBV9|NA|NA|15|TRBJ1-1
CASSVEAGYTTEAFF
TGTGCCAGCAGCGTAGAGGCAGGGTATACCACTGAAGCTTTCTTT
>TRBV13|NA|TRBD2|17|TRBJ2-2
CASSSLLAAVNTGELFF
TGTGCCAGCAGCTCGCTCCTAGCGGCAGTGAACACCGGGGAGCTGTTTTTT
>TRBV14|NA|NA|13|TRBJ2-7
CASSQDLGAEQYF
TGTGCCAGCAGCCAAGATCTAGGGGCCGAGCAGTACTTC
>TRBV5-4|NA|TRBD1|15|TRBJ2-1
CASSRRQGAYNEQFF
TGTGCCAGCAGCCGAAGACAGGGGGCCTACAATGAGCAGTTCTTC
>TRBV5-5|NA|NA|13|TRBJ1-2
CASSLGGNYGYTF
TGTGCCAGCAGCTTAGGGGGAAACTATGGCTACACCTTC
>TRBV12-5|NA|NA|12|TRBJ1-1
CASGLNRVEAFF
TGTGCTAGTGGTCTCAACAGGGTTGAAGCTTTCTTT
>TRBV5-5|NA|TRBD2|13|TRBJ2-1
CARGGGAYNEQFF
TGTGCCAGAGGCGGGGGAGCCTACAATGAGCAGTTCTTC
>TRBV11-3|NA|TRBD2|15|TRBJ2-1
CASSLVSGRYGEQFF
TGTGCCAGCAGCTTAGTTAGCGGGAGGTACGGTGAGCAGTTCTTC
>TRBV6-5|once|NA|14|TRBJ2-1
CASSATRVGNEQFF
TGTGCCAGCAGCGCAACTAGGGTCGGAAATGAGCAGTTCTTC
>TRBV12-5|NA|NA|13|TRBJ2-7
CASGLDTSYEQYF
TGTGCTAGTGGTTTGGACACCTCCTACGAGCAGTACTTC
>TRBV6-5|NA|TRBD1|16|TRBJ2-7
CASSYLGTGVRHEQYF
TGTGCCAGCAGTTACTTGGGGACAGGGGTCCGCCACGAGCAGTACTTC
>TRBV11-2|NA|NA|14|TRBJ2-2
CASRPSSASGELFF
TGTGCCAGCAGACCCTCTAGCGCATCAGGGGAGCTGTTTTTT
>TRBV5-1|few|TRBD1|17|TRBJ2-3
CASSRPGQGASPGTQYF
TGCGCCAGCAGCCGACCGGGACAGGGGGCTAGTCCCGGTACGCAGTATTTT
>TRBV27|NA|NA|14|TRBJ1-1
CASTPGRLNTEAFF
TGTGCCAGCACCCCAGGTCGCTTGAACACTGAAGCTTTCTTT
>TRBV5-1|NA|TRBD1|12|TRBJ1-2
CASSTGVYGYTF
TGCGCCAGCAGTACAGGGGTCTATGGCTACACCTTC
>TRBV18|few|NA|14|TRBJ2-2
CASSPRKNTGELFF
TGTGCCAGCTCACCACGTAAGAACACCGGGGAGCTGTTTTTT
>TRBV10-1|NA|NA|14|TRBJ1-6
CASSRDKNNSPLHF
TGCGCCAGCAGCCGGGACAAAAATAATTCACCCCTCCACTTT
>TRBV5-1|NA|NA|14|TRBJ2-7
CASSRARGGYEQYF
TGCGCCAGCAGCCGGGCGAGGGGAGGATACGAGCAGTACTTC
>TRBV5-4|NA|NA|16|TRBJ2-2
CASSWGPSGTTGELFF
TGTGCCAGCAGCTGGGGGCCTAGCGGAACAACCGGGGAGCTGTTTTTT
>TRBV7-9|NA|NA|15|TRBJ2-5
CASSQRLPGGETQYF
TGTGCCAGCAGCCAGAGACTCCCCGGCGGGGAGACCCAGTACTTC